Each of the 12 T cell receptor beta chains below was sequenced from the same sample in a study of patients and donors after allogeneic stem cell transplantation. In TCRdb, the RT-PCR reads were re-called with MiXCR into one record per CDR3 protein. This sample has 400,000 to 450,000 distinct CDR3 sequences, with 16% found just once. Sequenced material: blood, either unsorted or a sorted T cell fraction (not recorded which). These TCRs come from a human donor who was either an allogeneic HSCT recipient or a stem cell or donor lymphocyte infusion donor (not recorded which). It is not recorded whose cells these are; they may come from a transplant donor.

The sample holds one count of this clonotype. The CDR3 reads CASSGGQGAPDSNQPQHF. The CDR3 DNA sequence: TGTGCCAGCAGCGGAGGACAGGGGGCCCCCGATAGCAATCAGCCCCAGCATTTT. V gene TRBV11-1 combines with J gene TRBJ1-5, with 11 bases aligning to TRBD1. Germline V CDR1 and CDR2: SGHAT, FQDESV (reference sequence). This CDR3 has 18 residues. V lost 5 bases to trimming and J lost 0 bases; unmatched junction nucleotides: 9.

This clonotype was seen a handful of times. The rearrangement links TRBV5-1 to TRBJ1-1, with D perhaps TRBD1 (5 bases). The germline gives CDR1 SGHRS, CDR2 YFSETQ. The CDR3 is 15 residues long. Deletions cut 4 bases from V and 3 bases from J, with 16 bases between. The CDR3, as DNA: TGCGCCAGCAGCCCACTGGGGGTTAGGGACACTGAAGCTTTCTTT. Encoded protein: CASSPLGVRDTEAFF.

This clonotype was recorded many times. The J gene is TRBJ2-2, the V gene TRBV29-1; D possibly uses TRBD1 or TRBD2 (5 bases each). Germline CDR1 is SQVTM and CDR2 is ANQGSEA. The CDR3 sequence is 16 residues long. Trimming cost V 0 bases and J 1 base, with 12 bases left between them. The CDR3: CSVEDRGAQNTGELFF. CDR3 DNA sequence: TGCAGCGTTGAAGATCGAGGGGCACAGAACACCGGGGAGCTGTTTTTT.

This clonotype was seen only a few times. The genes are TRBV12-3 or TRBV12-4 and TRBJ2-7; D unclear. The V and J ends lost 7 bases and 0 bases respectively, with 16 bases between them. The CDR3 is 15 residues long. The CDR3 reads CASTLTQASSYEQYF. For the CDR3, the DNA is TGTGCCAGCACTCTCACTCAAGCAAGCTCCTACGAGCAGTACTTC.

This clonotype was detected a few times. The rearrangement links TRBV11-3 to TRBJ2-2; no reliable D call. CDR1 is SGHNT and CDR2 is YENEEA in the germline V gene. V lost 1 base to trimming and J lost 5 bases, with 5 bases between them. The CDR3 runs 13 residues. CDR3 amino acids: CASSLVTTGELFF. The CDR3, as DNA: TGTGCCAGCAGCTTAGTGACGACCGGGGAGCTGTTTTTT.

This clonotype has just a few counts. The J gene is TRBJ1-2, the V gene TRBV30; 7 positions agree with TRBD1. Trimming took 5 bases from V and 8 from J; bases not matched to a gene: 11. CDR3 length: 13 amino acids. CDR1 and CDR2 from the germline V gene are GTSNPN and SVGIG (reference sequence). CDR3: CAWAPTGRHGYTF. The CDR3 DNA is TGTGCCTGGGCCCCGACAGGGAGGCACGGCTACACCTTC.

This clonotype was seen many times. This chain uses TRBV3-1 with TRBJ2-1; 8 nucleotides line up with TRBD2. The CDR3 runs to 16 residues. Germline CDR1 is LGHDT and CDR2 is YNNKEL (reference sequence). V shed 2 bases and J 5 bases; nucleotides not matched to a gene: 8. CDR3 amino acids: CASSQTGTRGHNEQFF. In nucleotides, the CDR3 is TGTGCCAGCAGCCAAACCGGGACTAGAGGCCACAATGAGCAGTTCTTC.

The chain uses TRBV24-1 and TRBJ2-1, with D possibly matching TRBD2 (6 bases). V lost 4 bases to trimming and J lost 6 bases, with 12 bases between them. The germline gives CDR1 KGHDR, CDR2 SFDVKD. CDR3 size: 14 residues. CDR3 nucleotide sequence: TGTGCCACCAGTGACCCGACTAGGCGCAATGAGCAGTTCTTC. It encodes CATSDPTRRNEQFF.

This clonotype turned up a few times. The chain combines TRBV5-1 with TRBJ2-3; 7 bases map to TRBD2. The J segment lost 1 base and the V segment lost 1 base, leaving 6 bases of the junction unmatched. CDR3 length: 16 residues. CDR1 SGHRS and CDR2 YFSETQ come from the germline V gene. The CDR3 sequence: CASSLSGAGRTDTQYF. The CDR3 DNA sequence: TGCGCCAGCAGCTTGAGCGGAGCGGGACGCACAGATACGCAGTATTTT. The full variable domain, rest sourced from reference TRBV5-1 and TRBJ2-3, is KAGVTQTPRYLIKTRGQQVTLSCSPISGHRSVSWYQQTPGQGLQFLFEYFSETQRNKGNFPGRFSGRQFSNSRSEMNVSTLELGDSALYLCASSLSGAGRTDTQYFGPGTRLTVL.

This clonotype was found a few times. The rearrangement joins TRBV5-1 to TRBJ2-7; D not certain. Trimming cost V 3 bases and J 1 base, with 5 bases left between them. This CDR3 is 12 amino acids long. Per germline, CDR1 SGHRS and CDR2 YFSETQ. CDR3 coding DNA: TGCGCCAGCAGCTCCGCGTCCTACGAGCAGTACTTC. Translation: CASSSASYEQYF.

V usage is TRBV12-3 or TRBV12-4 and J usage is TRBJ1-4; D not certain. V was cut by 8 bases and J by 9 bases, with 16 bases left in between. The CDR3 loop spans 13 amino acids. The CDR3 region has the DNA TGTGCCAGCGGGCTTCTACCCAATCAAAAACTGTTTTTT. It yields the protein CASGLLPNQKLFF.

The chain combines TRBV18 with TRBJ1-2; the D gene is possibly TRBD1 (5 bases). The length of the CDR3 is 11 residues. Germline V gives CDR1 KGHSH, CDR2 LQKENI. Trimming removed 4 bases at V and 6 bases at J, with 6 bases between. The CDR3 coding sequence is TGTGCCAGCTCACGAGGGGATGGCTACACCTTC. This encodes CASSRGDGYTF.